A single sample gave rise to the 3 T cell receptor beta chains below, sequenced in a study of blood T cell repertoires in COVID-19. Measured with immunoSEQ multiplex PCR; TCRdb has only the in-frame clones, and not every one. Of some 250,000 clones detected, 88% appear once; the ten largest clones hold about 0.8%. Material: peripheral blood. Receptor source: a woman aged 25 to 45 with acute or convalescent COVID-19.

The chain is built from TRBV6-5 and TRBJ2-4; TRBD2 matches 8 bases. Germline lookup yields CDR1 MNHEY and CDR2 SVGAGI. The CDR3 sequence is 13 residues long. V dropped 10 bases and J dropped 7; count of bases not matched to a gene: 9. In DNA, the CDR3 is TGTGCCACCCACGGACTAGCTCTGAACATTCAGTACTTC. Amino acids: CATHGLALNIQYF.

This sequence joins TRBV19 and TRBJ2-5; no reliable D call. CDR1 and CDR2 from the germline V gene are LNHDA and SQIVND (reference sequence). The CDR3 is made up of 11 amino acids. Trimming shortened V by 0 bases and J by 7 bases, and 3 bases separated the two germline ends. The CDR3 DNA sequence: TGTGCCAGTAGTATAGAGGCGACCCAGTACTTC. This sequence encodes CASSIEATQYF. The full variable domain, with the rest looked up from reference TRBV19 and TRBJ2-5, is DGGITQSPKYLFRKEGQNVTLSCEQNLNHDAMYWYRQDPGQGLRLIYYSQIVNDFQKGDIAEGYSVSREKKESFPLTVTSAQKNPTAFYLCASSIEATQYFGPGTRLLVL.

As for this clone: Compared with germline, one end of the junction differs, possibly owing to a read error. The V gene is TRBV6-5, the J gene TRBJ2-7, with TRBD2 matching 9 bases. The CDR3 is made up of 15 amino acids. The V gene's germline CDR1 is MNHEY and CDR2 SVGAGI. CDR3 nucleotide sequence: TGTACCAGCAGTTACGGGCTAGCGGGAATCTACGAGCAGTACTTC. Residues: CTSSYGLAGIYEQYF.